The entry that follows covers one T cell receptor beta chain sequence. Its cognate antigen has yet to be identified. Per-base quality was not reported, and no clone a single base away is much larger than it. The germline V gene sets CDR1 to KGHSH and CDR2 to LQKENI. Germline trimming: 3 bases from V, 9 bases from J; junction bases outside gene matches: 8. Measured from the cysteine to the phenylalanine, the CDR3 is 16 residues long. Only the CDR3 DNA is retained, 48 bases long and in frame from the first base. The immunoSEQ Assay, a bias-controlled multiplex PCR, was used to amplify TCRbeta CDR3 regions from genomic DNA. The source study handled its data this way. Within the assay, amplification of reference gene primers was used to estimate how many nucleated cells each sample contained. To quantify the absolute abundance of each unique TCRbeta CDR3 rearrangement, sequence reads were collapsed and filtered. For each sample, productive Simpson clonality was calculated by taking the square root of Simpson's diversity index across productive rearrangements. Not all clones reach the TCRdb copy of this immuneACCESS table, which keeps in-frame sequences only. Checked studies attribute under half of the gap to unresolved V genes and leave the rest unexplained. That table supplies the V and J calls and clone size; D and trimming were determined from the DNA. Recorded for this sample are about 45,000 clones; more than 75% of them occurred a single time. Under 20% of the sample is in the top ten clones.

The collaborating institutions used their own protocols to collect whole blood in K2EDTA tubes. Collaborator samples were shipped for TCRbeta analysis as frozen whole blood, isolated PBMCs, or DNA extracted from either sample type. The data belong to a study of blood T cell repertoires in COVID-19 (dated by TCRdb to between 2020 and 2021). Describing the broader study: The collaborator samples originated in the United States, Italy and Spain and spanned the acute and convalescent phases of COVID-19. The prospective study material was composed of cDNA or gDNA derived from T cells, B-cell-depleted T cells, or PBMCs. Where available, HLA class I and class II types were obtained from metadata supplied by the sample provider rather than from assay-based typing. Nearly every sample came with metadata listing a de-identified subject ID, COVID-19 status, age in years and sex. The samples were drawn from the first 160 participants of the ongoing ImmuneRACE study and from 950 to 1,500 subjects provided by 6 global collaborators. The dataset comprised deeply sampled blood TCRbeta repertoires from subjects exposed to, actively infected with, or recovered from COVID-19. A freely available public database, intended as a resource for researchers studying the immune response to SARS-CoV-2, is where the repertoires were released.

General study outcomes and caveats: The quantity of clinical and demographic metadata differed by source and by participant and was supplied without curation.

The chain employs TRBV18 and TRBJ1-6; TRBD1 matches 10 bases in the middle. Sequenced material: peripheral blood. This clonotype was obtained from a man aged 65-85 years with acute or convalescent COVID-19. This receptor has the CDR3 CASSPGQGVAGSPLHF. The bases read TGTGCCAGCTCACCCGGACAGGGGGTGGCAGGTTCACCCCTCCACTTT.